Included here is one T cell receptor beta chain sequence, with context. Its antigen is not identified. This specimen belongs to a study of graft-versus-host responses after intestinal transplantation. Study information: Multivisceral, liver-intestinal, or isolated intestinal grafts were transplanted into recipients. The whole recipient group had anti-thymocyte globulin induction followed by tacrolimus and steroids for around three years.

CDR1 is SGHTS and CDR2 is YDEGEE in the germline V gene. The CDR3 loop spans 15 amino acids. V gave up 5 bases and J gave up 1 base, with 14 bases separating them. The method was immunoSEQ multiplex PCR; TCRdb's version includes in-frame clones alone and lacks a portion of them. Of some 150,000 clones in the sample, 80% to 95% were seen once. Study-level findings and limits: Individuals who had graft-donor T cell macrochimerism had allografts that showed high graft-versus-host to host-versus-graft clonal ratios.

Material: unstimulated CD4+ T cells sorted from spleen or lymph node cells, obtained before intestinal transplant. This chain uses TRBV5-8 with TRBJ2-3; weak D call: TRBD1 (6 bases). This receptor was identified in a human donor who received an intestinal transplant. DNA for the CDR3: TGTGCCAGCAGGCGGACAGTAAGGGGCACAGATACGCAGTATTTT. This translates into CASRRTVRGTDTQYF.